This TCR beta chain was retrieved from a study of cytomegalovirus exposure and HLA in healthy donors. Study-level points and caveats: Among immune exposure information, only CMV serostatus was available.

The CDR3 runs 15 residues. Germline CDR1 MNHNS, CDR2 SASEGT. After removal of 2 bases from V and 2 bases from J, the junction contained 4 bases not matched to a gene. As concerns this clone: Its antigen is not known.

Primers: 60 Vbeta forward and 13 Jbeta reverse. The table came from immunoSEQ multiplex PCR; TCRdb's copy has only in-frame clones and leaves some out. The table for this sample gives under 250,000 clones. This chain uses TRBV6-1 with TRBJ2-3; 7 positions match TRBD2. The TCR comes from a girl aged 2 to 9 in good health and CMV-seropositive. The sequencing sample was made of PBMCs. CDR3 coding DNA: TGTGCCAGCAGTGAAATGGCGGGAGCCACAGATACGCAGTATTTT. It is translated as CASSEMAGATDTQYF.